The source of this T cell receptor beta chain is a study of blood T cell repertoires in COVID-19 (dated by TCRdb to about 2020). For the study in its entirety: The collaborator samples originated in the United States, Italy and Spain and spanned the acute and convalescent phases of COVID-19. A freely available public database, intended as a resource for researchers studying the immune response to SARS-CoV-2, is where the repertoires were released. Deeply sampled blood TCRbeta repertoires from subjects exposed to, actively infected with, or recovered from COVID-19 were included in the dataset. The material from the prospective study consisted of cDNA or gDNA derived from T cells, B-cell-depleted T cells, or PBMCs. Where available, HLA class I and class II types were obtained from metadata supplied by the sample provider rather than from assay-based typing. The samples were drawn from the first 160 participants of the ongoing ImmuneRACE study and from 950 to 1,500 subjects provided by 6 global collaborators. Sample metadata almost always included a de-identified subject ID, COVID-19 status, age in years and sex. The paper's findings and limits, for the study overall: The amount of clinical and demographic metadata varied by source and participant and was provided uncurated.

In the prospective study, participants were about 18 to 95 years old, resided in fewer than 25 geographic areas of the United States, and were enrolled through a virtual design. Cohort assignment in the prospective study relied on participant-reported clinical history from a screening survey and a study questionnaire. For ImmuneRACE Cohort 3, a participant was defined as recovered based on two consecutive negative NP/OP PCR tests, clearance by a healthcare professional, or resolution of symptoms. Each participant in the prospective study had whole blood, serum and a nasopharyngeal or oropharyngeal swab collected by mobile phlebotomists. Additional blood draws and questionnaires over an approximately two-month period could optionally be provided by prospective study participants. Blood samples from the prospective study were shipped frozen or at room temperature prior to DNA extraction. This clone was found once. This clone's antigen is unknown. Per-nucleotide qualities are absent, and no much larger clonotype sits a single base away.

TCRbeta CDR3 regions were amplified from genomic DNA by means of the immunoSEQ Assay, a bias-controlled multiplex PCR. For the original study's pipeline: The number of nucleated cells in each sample was estimated by amplification of reference gene primers within the assay. To quantify the absolute abundance of each unique TCRbeta CDR3 rearrangement, sequence reads were collapsed and filtered. For each sample, productive Simpson clonality was calculated as the square root of Simpson's diversity index across productive rearrangements. The table was pulled from immuneACCESS by TCRdb, which kept in-frame rearrangements only. Such tables lose some clones; where checked, under half of the loss comes from unresolved V genes, and the rest has no known cause. V and J calls and clone size follow that table, whereas D and trimming were derived from the DNA. The sample table shows about 160,000 clones, and roughly 88% are seen once. Jointly, the top ten make up more than 6.5% of the sample.

The CDR3, cysteine through phenylalanine, is 14 amino acids long. Only the CDR3 region is kept as DNA, spanning 42 bases read in frame from base 1. The V end loses 7 bases and the J end loses 0 bases, and a stretch of 10 bases separates them. The germline V gene supplies CDR1 SNHLY and CDR2 FYNNEI. The clonotype comes from a woman aged 50 to 65 who had recovered from COVID-19. The sequence joins TRBV2 to TRBJ1-5; no D gene is confidently identified. Sequencing was performed on PBMCs or T cells enriched from blood (not recorded which). The nucleotide sequence is given as TGTGCCAGCACCGAGGCTTATAGCAATCAGCCCCAGCATTTT. Translated, this gives CASTEAYSNQPQHF.